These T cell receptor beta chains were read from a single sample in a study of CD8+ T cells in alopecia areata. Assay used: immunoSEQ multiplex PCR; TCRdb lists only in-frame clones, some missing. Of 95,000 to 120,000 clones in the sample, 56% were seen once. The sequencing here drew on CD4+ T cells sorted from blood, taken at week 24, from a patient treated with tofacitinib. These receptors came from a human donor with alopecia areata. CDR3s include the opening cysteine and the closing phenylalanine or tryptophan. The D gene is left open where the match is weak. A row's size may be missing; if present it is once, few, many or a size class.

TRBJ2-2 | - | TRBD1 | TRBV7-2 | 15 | CASRPGTAIYGELFF | TGTGCCAGCAGACCCGGGACAGCGATTTACGGGGAGCTGTTTTTT
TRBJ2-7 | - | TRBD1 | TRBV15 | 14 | CATSRGQGAYEQYF | TGTGCCACCAGCAGAGGACAGGGGGCCTACGAGCAGTACTTC
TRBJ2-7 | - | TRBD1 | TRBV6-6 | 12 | CASSGQVYEQYF | TGTGCCAGCAGCGGACAGGTCTACGAGCAGTACTTC
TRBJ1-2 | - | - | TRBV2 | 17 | CASSETGTQSSLYGYTF | TGTGCCAGCAGTGAAACCGGGACACAGTCTTCCCTCTATGGCTACACCTTC
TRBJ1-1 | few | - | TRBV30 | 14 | CAWRSGSINTEAFF | TGTGCCTGGAGGAGTGGATCCATTAACACTGAAGCTTTCTTT
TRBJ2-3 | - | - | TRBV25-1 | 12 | CASSPALDTQYF | TGTGCCAGCAGCCCCGCCTTAGATACGCAGTATTTT
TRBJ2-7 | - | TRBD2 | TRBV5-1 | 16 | CASSLELAGSRREQYF | TGCGCCAGCAGCTTGGAGCTAGCGGGGTCCCGTCGGGAGCAGTACTTC
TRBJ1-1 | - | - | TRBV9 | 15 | CASSVEPAMNTEAFF | TGTGCCAGCAGCGTAGAGCCAGCCATGAACACTGAAGCTTTCTTT
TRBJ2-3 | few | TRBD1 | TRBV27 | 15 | CASSFRTGRTDTQYF | TGTGCCAGCAGTTTCCGGACAGGGCGCACAGATACGCAGTATTTT
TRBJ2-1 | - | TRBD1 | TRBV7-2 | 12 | CASRLQGIEQFF | TGTGCCAGCAGGTTACAGGGGATTGAGCAGTTCTTC
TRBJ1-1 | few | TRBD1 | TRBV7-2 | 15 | CASIPWTGRNTEAFF | TGTGCCAGCATTCCATGGACAGGGCGAAACACTGAAGCTTTCTTT
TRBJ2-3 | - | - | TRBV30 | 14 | CAGNRGYGTDTQYF | TGTGCCGGTAATCGGGGGTATGGCACAGATACGCAGTATTTT
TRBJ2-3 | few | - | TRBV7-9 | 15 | CASSSGGPSTDTQYF | TGTGCCAGCAGCTCCGGGGGCCCGAGCACAGATACGCAGTATTTT
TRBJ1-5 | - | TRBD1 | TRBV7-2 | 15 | CASSLGWTGNQPQHF | TGTGCCAGCAGCTTAGGATGGACAGGGAATCAGCCCCAGCATTTT
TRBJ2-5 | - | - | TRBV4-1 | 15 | CASSQGLQGGETQYF | TGCGCCAGCAGCCAAGGTCTACAGGGAGGTGAGACCCAGTACTTC
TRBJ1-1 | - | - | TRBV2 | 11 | CASSFSVGAFF | TGTGCCAGCAGTTTCTCGGTAGGAGCTTTCTTT
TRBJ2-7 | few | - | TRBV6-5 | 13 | CASKGTDSYEQYF | TGTGCCAGCAAGGGGACGGACTCCTACGAGCAGTACTTC
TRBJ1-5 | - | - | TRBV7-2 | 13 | CASSSRDGQPQHF | TGTGCCAGCAGCTCCCGGGACGGTCAGCCCCAGCATTTT
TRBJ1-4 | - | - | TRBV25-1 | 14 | CASSESGGGEKLFF | TGTGCCAGCAGTGAATCCGGAGGAGGGGAAAAACTGTTTTTT
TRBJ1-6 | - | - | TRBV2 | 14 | CASSPDSHNSPLHF | TGTGCCAGCAGTCCCGACAGCCATAATTCACCCCTCCACTTT
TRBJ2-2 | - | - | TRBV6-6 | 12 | CASSHLYGELFF | TGTGCCAGCAGTCACCTCTACGGGGAGCTGTTTTTT
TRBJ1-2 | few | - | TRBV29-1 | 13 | CSVGEGVRRGYTF | TGCAGCGTTGGGGAGGGAGTTCGTCGGGGCTACACCTTC
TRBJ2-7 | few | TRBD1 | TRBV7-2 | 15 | CASSLKVTGGYEQYF | TGTGCCAGCAGCTTAAAAGTTACAGGGGGCTACGAGCAGTACTTC
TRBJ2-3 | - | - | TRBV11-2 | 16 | CASSLDPGSDTDTQYF | TGTGCCAGCAGCTTAGATCCTGGGTCAGACACAGATACGCAGTATTTT
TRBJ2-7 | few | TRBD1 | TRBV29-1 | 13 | CSVELQGGYEQYF | TGCAGCGTTGAACTACAGGGGGGCTATGAGCAGTACTTC
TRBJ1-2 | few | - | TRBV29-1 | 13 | CSVEWQSNYGYTF | TGCAGCGTTGAGTGGCAGTCTAACTATGGCTACACCTTC
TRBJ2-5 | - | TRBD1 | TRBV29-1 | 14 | CSAEAQGAGETQYF | TGCAGCGCCGAGGCCCAGGGGGCTGGAGAGACCCAGTACTTC
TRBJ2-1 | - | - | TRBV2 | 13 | CASSLETYNEQFF | TGTGCCAGCAGTTTGGAGACCTACAATGAGCAGTTCTTC
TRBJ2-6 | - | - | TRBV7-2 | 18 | CASSRRQRISSGANVLTF | TGTGCCAGCAGCCGCCGACAGAGGATTAGCTCTGGGGCCAACGTCCTGACTTTC
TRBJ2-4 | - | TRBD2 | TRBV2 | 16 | CASSVIQRGPKNIQYF | TGTGCCAGCAGTGTTATCCAGCGGGGGCCCAAAAACATTCAGTACTTC
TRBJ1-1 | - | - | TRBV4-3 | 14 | CASSQDGRAAEAFF | TGCGCCAGCAGCCAAGATGGCAGGGCGGCTGAAGCTTTCTTT
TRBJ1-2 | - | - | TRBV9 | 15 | CASSAGHGLNYGYTF | TGTGCCAGCAGCGCTGGACACGGCCTTAACTATGGCTACACCTTC
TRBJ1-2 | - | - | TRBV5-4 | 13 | CASSEQNNYGYTF | TGTGCCAGCAGCGAGCAGAATAACTATGGCTACACCTTC
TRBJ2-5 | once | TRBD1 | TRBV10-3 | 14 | CATQGDPGRETQYF | TGTGCCACGCAGGGGGACCCAGGGCGAGAGACCCAGTACTTC
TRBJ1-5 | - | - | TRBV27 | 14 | CASSSRLGGQPQHF | TGTGCCAGCAGTTCGCGTCTGGGGGGTCAGCCCCAGCATTTT
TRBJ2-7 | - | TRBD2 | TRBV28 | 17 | CASSPVTLTERGNEQYF | TGTGCCAGCAGTCCGGTAACCCTTACCGAGCGGGGCAACGAGCAGTACTTC
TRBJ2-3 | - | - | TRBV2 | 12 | CASRRGSNTQYF | TGTGCCAGCCGGAGGGGAAGCAATACGCAGTATTTT
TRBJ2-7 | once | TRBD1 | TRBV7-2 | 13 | CASSDDRGREQYF | TGTGCCAGCAGCGATGACAGGGGGCGCGAGCAGTACTTC
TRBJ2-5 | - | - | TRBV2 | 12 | CATGYIKETQYF | TGTGCCACCGGGTACATCAAGGAGACCCAGTACTTC
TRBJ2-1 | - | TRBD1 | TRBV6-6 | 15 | CASSYSRGSYNEQFF | TGTGCCAGCAGTTACTCCAGGGGGTCCTACAATGAGCAGTTCTTC
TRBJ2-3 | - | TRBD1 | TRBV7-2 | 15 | CASSSGQAGTDTQYF | TGTGCCAGCAGCTCGGGACAGGCAGGCACAGATACGCAGTATTTT
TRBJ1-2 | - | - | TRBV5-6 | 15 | CASSLGHISNYGYTF | TGTGCCAGCAGCCTCGGACACATATCGAACTATGGCTACACCTTC
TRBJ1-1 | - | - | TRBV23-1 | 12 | CASSQSAPEAFF | TGCGCCAGCAGTCAATCTGCACCTGAAGCTTTCTTT
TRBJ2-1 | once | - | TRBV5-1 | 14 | CASSSTGMNNEQFF | TGCGCCAGCAGCTCCACTGGGATGAACAATGAGCAGTTCTTC
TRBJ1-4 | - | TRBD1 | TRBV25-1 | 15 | CASSDLGQGNEKLFF | TGTGCCAGCAGTGATCTGGGACAGGGGAATGAAAAACTGTTTTTT
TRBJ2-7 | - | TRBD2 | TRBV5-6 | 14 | CASSFGTSGYEQYF | TGTGCCAGCAGCTTCGGGACTAGCGGTTACGAGCAGTACTTC
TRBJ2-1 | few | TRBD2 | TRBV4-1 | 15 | CASSRLAGLFNEQFF | TGCGCCAGCAGCCGACTAGCGGGGCTTTTCAATGAGCAGTTCTTC
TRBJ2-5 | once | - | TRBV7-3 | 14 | CASSPTGRMETQYF | TGTGCCAGCAGCCCAACGGGACGGATGGAGACCCAGTACTTC
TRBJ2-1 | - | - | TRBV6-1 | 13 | CASREHPANEQFF | TGTGCCAGCAGGGAACATCCGGCCAATGAGCAGTTCTTC
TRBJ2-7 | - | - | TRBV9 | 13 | CASSPTGIYEQYF | TGTGCCAGCAGCCCTACAGGGATCTACGAGCAGTACTTC
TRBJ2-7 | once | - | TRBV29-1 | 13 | CSVEPIRGGEQYF | TGCAGCGTTGAGCCGATACGTGGTGGCGAGCAGTACTTC
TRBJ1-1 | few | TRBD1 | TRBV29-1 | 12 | CSVGQMNTEAFF | TGCAGCGTGGGACAGATGAACACTGAAGCTTTCTTT
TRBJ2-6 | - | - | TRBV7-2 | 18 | CASSPHRVGVTGANVLTF | TGTGCCAGCAGCCCTCACCGGGTGGGGGTTACTGGGGCCAACGTCCTGACTTTC
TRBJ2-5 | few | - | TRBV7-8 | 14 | CASSWAIVIETQYF | TGTGCCAGCAGCTGGGCCATCGTAATTGAGACCCAGTACTTC
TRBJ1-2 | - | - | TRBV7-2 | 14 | CASSLEGVRYGYTF | TGTGCCAGCAGCTTAGAAGGTGTTCGCTATGGCTACACCTTC
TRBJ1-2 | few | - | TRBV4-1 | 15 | CASRPVGGRPRGYTF | TGCGCCAGCAGGCCTGTCGGGGGGCGCCCCCGGGGCTACACCTTC
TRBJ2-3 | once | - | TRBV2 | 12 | CASSERGVAQYF | TGTGCCAGCAGTGAAAGGGGCGTAGCGCAGTATTTT
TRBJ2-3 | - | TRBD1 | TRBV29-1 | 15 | CSVERAGGASDTQYF | TGCAGCGTTGAAAGGGCAGGGGGAGCCTCAGATACGCAGTATTTT
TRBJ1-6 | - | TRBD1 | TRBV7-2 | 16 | CASSSLGTGYNSPLHF | TGTGCCAGCAGCTCACTTGGGACAGGGTATAATTCACCCCTCCACTTT
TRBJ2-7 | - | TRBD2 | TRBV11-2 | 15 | CASSLGRGGSYEQYF | TGTGCCAGCAGCTTAGGGCGGGGGGGTTCCTACGAGCAGTACTTC